This T cell receptor (beta chain) was recovered during a study of neurological immune-mediated disorders. The table lists this clonotype with many counts. Deletions cut 1 base from V and 3 bases from J, with 11 bases between. CDR1 and CDR2 from the germline V gene are SGHRS and YFSETQ. This CDR3 has 14 residues. 5'RACE with 10-nucleotide random UMIs generated the cDNA. Over 200 million TCR-beta sequences from 15-18 subjects came out of each sequencing run. TCRdb re-derived calls from the 5' RACE reads in MiXCR, one entry per CDR3 protein. The sample contains 45,000 to 60,000 distinct CDR3 sequences, about 12% of which appear only once. Time point described: longitudinal time-point 3. The unsorted libraries were generated from a total of 2 million PBMCs, which had been stored in RNAlater at -80 C.

The sample taken for sequencing was PBMCs. V is TRBV5-1 and J is TRBJ2-7; D is unclear. The receptor was derived from a male donor with HTLV-1-associated myelopathy (HAM/TSP). The CDR3 sequence: CASSLIGPNYEQYF. The CDR3 DNA is TGCGCCAGCAGCTTGATTGGACCGAACTACGAGCAGTACTTC.